This T cell receptor (beta chain) was retrieved from a study of blood T cell repertoires in COVID-19 (dated by TCRdb to the early 2020s). Regarding the complete study: Samples from collaborators originated in the United States, Italy and Spain and spanned both the acute and convalescent phases of COVID-19. Sample metadata almost always included a de-identified subject ID, COVID-19 status, age in years and sex. Where available, HLA class I and class II types were taken from metadata supplied by the sample provider and were not determined by assay-based typing. Samples came from the ongoing ImmuneRACE study (first 160 participants) plus 1,254 subjects from 6 global collaborators. Subjects who had been exposed to COVID-19, were actively infected with it, or had recovered from it provided the deeply sampled blood TCRbeta repertoires that made up the dataset. The prospective study material was composed of cDNA or gDNA derived from T cells, B-cell-depleted T cells, or PBMCs. The repertoires were released in a freely available public database intended as a resource for research on the immune response to SARS-CoV-2. Points the paper makes about the study in general: The quantity of clinical and demographic metadata differed by source and by participant and was supplied without curation.

Remarks on this clone: It has no known antigen specificity. No base quality information exists; no much larger clone differs at one position.

Each collaborating institution followed its own protocols to collect whole blood in K2EDTA tubes. For TCRbeta analysis, collaborators shipped samples as frozen whole blood, isolated PBMCs, or DNA extracted from either of those sample types. V drops 7 bases and J drops 4 bases, leaving 17 bases in between. CDR1 GTSNPN and CDR2 SVGIG were looked up in the germline V gene (reference sequence). There are 15 amino acids in the CDR3, from cysteine to phenylalanine inclusive. The entry retains the CDR3 DNA only, 45 bases that are in frame from base 1. TCRbeta CDR3 regions were amplified from genomic DNA using the immunoSEQ Assay, a bias-controlled multiplex PCR. Per the original workflow: Nucleated cell counts per sample were estimated from amplification of reference gene primers within the assay. To quantify the absolute abundance of each unique TCRbeta CDR3 rearrangement, sequence reads were collapsed and filtered. For each sample, productive Simpson clonality was calculated as the square root of Simpson's diversity index across productive rearrangements. Here the immuneACCESS table is served through TCRdb, limited to in-frame sequences with V and J called. Missing clones are a known gap in these copies; in checked studies unresolved V genes cover under half, and the rest lacks a known reason. For V, J and clone size, that table is used; D and trimming come from the DNA. The sample table holds about 200,000 clones, of which approximately 90% were seen once. Around 4.8% of the sample belongs to the ten largest clones.

The receptor's source is a woman between 40 and 55 years old with acute or convalescent COVID-19. The sequencing input was peripheral blood. Recombination connected TRBV30 to TRBJ1-6; no D gene can be assigned with confidence. The CDR3 in this case is CASDGERAYNSPLHF. The nucleotide sequence reads as follows: TGTGCCTCGGACGGGGAACGTGCTTATAATTCACCCCTCCACTTT. The full variable domain, with segments outside the CDR3 supplied by the reference TRBV30 and TRBJ1-6 proteins, appears as SQTIHQWPATLVQPVGSPLSLECTVEGTSNPNLYWYRQAAGRGLQLLFYSVGIGQISSEVPQNLSASRPQDRQFILSSKKLLLSDSGFYLCASDGERAYNSPLHFGNGTRLTVT.